Listed below are T cell receptor beta chains from one sample, sequenced in a study of blood T cells in healthy people across ages. MiXCR, applied by TCRdb to the 5' RACE reads, yields one record per CDR3 protein. Of hundreds of thousands of distinct CDR3 sequences listed, less than 30% are singletons. Source material: blood. The receptors shown here come from a woman in her seventies in good health. Each CDR3 is given with its conserved first and last residue. The D gene is left open where the match is weak. Size is omitted from some rows. Given values are once, few, many or a class for expanded clones.

V gene	J gene	clone size	D gene	CDR3 protein	CDR3 DNA
TRBV28	TRBJ1-2	.	.	CASSEDAWRGYTF	TGTGCCAGCAGTGAAGACGCCTGGAGGGGCTACACCTTC
TRBV4-3	TRBJ2-7	.	.	CASSQETATYEQYF	TGCGCCAGCAGCCAAGAGACGGCGACCTACGAGCAGTACTTC
TRBV20-1	TRBJ2-1	few	TRBD2	CSAEGPSGYNEQFF	TGCAGTGCTGAGGGGCCTAGCGGCTACAATGAGCAGTTCTTC
TRBV7-9	TRBJ2-3	.	.	CASSLVLGSVDTQYF	TGTGCCAGCAGCTTAGTGTTGGGTTCTGTAGATACGCAGTATTTT
TRBV13	TRBJ2-5	.	TRBD2	CASSLGLAGSAETQYF	TGTGCCAGCAGCTTAGGTCTAGCGGGCTCCGCGGAGACCCAGTACTTC
TRBV18	TRBJ2-7	few	.	CASSWAGGSYEQYF	TGTGCCAGCTCATGGGCCGGAGGATCCTACGAGCAGTACTTC
TRBV28	TRBJ1-3	.	.	CAGGSHSGNTIYF	TGTGCCGGTGGGTCCCACTCTGGAAACACCATATATTTT
TRBV10-3	TRBJ2-5	many	TRBD2	CAISDRGEETQYF	TGTGCCATCAGTGATCGGGGGGAGGAGACCCAGTACTTC
TRBV20-1	TRBJ2-1	few	TRBD2	CSAQRGAGGPLGNEQFF	TGCAGTGCCCAGCGGGGAGCGGGAGGGCCATTGGGCAATGAGCAGTTCTTC
TRBV11-2	TRBJ1-3	.	.	CASRFPGQGTGNTIYF	TGTGCCAGCAGGTTCCCGGGACAAGGAACTGGAAACACCATATATTTT
TRBV20-1	TRBJ1-1	.	.	CSARDPGNTEAFF	TGCAGTGCTAGAGATCCGGGGAACACTGAAGCTTTCTTT
TRBV10-2	TRBJ1-1	.	.	CASSVERLEAFF	TGCGCCAGCAGTGTAGAGCGGCTTGAAGCTTTCTTT
TRBV28	TRBJ1-5	.	.	CASSFGGRRSNQPQHF	TGTGCCAGCAGTTTCGGGGGCCGGCGGAGCAATCAGCCCCAGCATTTT
TRBV20-1	TRBJ1-4	.	.	CSAPDTNEKLFF	TGCAGTGCTCCGGACACTAATGAAAAACTGTTTTTT
TRBV7-2	TRBJ1-3	.	.	CASSEGGPGNTIYF	TGTGCCAGCAGCGAAGGGGGTCCTGGAAACACCATATATTTT
TRBV29-1	TRBJ2-3	.	.	CSVDATTDTQYF	TGCAGCGTTGACGCAACCACAGATACGCAGTATTTT
TRBV15	TRBJ2-5	.	.	CATSRESRVGETQYF	TGTGCCACCAGCAGAGAAAGCAGAGTAGGAGAGACCCAGTACTTC
TRBV6-1	TRBJ2-5	.	TRBD1	CASSPQGAGQETQYF	TGTGCCAGCAGTCCACAGGGGGCCGGGCAAGAGACCCAGTACTTC
TRBV20-1	TRBJ2-1	few	.	CSARVVTPGNEQFF	TGCAGTGCTAGAGTGGTCACTCCTGGCAATGAGCAGTTCTTC
TRBV10-1	TRBJ2-1	few	.	CASSSLSGKNEQFF	TGCGCCAGCAGTTCCTTGAGCGGCAAGAATGAGCAGTTCTTC
TRBV20-1	TRBJ2-1	.	.	CSAALGTCSNEQFF	TGCAGTGCTGCCTTGGGGACTTGCAGCAATGAGCAGTTCTTC
TRBV21-1	TRBJ2-7	.	.	CASSKPNRVPTYEQYF	TGTGCCAGCAGCAAACCTAACAGGGTTCCCACCTACGAGCAGTACTTC
TRBV20-1	TRBJ1-1	.	.	CSARPGTAVEAFF	TGCAGTGCTAGACCCGGGACGGCAGTTGAAGCTTTCTTT
TRBV13	TRBJ1-3	.	.	CGSGSGNTIYF	TGTGGGTCAGGCTCTGGAAACACCATATATTTT
TRBV12-3/TRBV12-4	TRBJ2-1	.	.	CASSAFRDSNNEQFF	TGTGCCAGCAGTGCCTTCCGGGACTCCAACAATGAGCAGTTCTTC
TRBV3-1	TRBJ1-4	few	.	CASSQDGTPNEKLFF	TGTGCCAGCAGCCAAGACGGCACGCCCAATGAAAAACTGTTTTTT
TRBV14	TRBJ1-3	.	.	CASSARPGNTIYF	TGTGCCAGCAGCGCCCGTCCCGGAAACACCATATATTTT
TRBV5-1	TRBJ2-7	.	TRBD2	CASSSFQLAGLNEQYF	TGCGCCAGCAGCTCCTTCCAACTAGCGGGTCTCAACGAGCAGTACTTC
TRBV5-1	TRBJ2-7	many	TRBD1	CASSAWRQGYYEQYF	TGCGCCAGCAGCGCTTGGCGACAGGGATACTACGAGCAGTACTTC
TRBV20-1	TRBJ1-2	.	.	CSARDGASSYTF	TGCAGTGCTAGGGACGGGGCTTCTAGCTACACCTTC
TRBV20-1	TRBJ1-6	.	TRBD1	CSARLGQNSPLHF	TGCAGTGCTCGCCTGGGACAGAATTCACCCCTCCACTTT
TRBV7-6	TRBJ2-1	.	TRBD1	CASSHQGAVPLGNEQFF	TGTGCCAGCAGCCACCAGGGGGCCGTGCCCCTTGGGAATGAGCAGTTCTTC
TRBV19	TRBJ2-5	many	.	CATRQAGETQYF	TGTGCCACCAGGCAGGCGGGAGAGACCCAGTACTTC
TRBV20-1	TRBJ2-1	.	.	CSASLWNEQFF	TGCAGTGCTAGCTTGTGGAATGAGCAGTTCTTC
TRBV11-2	TRBJ2-5	few	TRBD2	CASSFYRDRWTSGFQETQYF	TGTGCCAGCAGCTTTTATAGGGACAGGTGGACTAGCGGGTTCCAAGAGACCCAGTACTTC
TRBV27	TRBJ2-7	.	TRBD2	CASSLSVLAVYEQYF	TGTGCCAGCAGTTTATCGGTACTAGCGGTCTACGAGCAGTACTTC
TRBV29-1	TRBJ1-3	.	.	CSVETDSGNTIYF	TGCAGCGTTGAAACCGACTCTGGAAACACCATATATTTT
TRBV5-1	TRBJ1-3	.	TRBD1	CASSLGTATGNTIYF	TGCGCCAGCAGCCTCGGGACAGCTACTGGAAACACCATATATTTT
TRBV5-1	TRBJ2-7	.	.	CASSLAANSYEQYF	TGCGCCAGCAGCTTGGCCGCTAACTCCTACGAGCAGTACTTC
TRBV28	TRBJ2-7	.	.	CASKTPGTYEQYF	TGTGCCAGCAAGACCCCAGGGACCTACGAGCAGTACTTC
TRBV20-1	TRBJ2-7	once	TRBD2	CSARDLASGAYEQYF	TGCAGTGCTAGAGATCTCGCTAGCGGGGCCTACGAGCAGTACTTC
TRBV28	TRBJ2-5	few	.	CASSKTAGGLGQETQYF	TGTGCCAGCAGCAAAACCGCTGGGGGGCTCGGCCAAGAGACCCAGTACTTC
TRBV7-2	TRBJ1-1	.	.	CASSLLNMNTEAFF	TGTGCCAGCAGCTTACTAAACATGAACACTGAAGCTTTCTTT
TRBV5-5	TRBJ2-7	.	TRBD1	CASSIAGQGHYEQYF	TGTGCCAGCAGCATTGCGGGACAGGGCCACTACGAGCAGTACTTC
TRBV10-3	TRBJ2-7	.	.	CAISASAGLNSYEQYF	TGTGCCATCAGTGCGTCAGCGGGCCTTAACTCCTACGAGCAGTACTTC
TRBV15	TRBJ1-4	few	.	CATSRGRQGNEKLFF	TGTGCCACCAGCAGAGGTCGTCAGGGTAATGAAAAACTGTTTTTT
TRBV27	TRBJ2-3	many	TRBD2	CASSLGGAGTDTQYF	TGTGCCAGCAGTCTGGGAGGGGCGGGCACAGATACGCAGTATTTT
TRBV27	TRBJ2-7	.	.	CASRQQLHSYEQYF	TGTGCCAGCAGACAACAGCTTCACTCCTACGAGCAGTACTTC
TRBV6-5	TRBJ2-5	.	.	CASSYWPKSGTQYF	TGTGCCAGCAGTTACTGGCCCAAGTCAGGGACCCAGTACTTC
TRBV10-3	TRBJ1-3	.	.	CALATVAGNTIYF	TGTGCCCTCGCAACAGTGGCTGGAAACACCATATATTTT
TRBV20-1	TRBJ2-1	.	.	CSAVLTTYNEQFF	TGCAGTGCTGTGCTAACGACCTACAATGAGCAGTTCTTC
TRBV7-2	TRBJ1-4	.	.	CASSIGGLGEKLFF	TGTGCCAGCAGCATCGGAGGGTTAGGTGAAAAACTGTTTTTT
TRBV24-1	TRBJ2-5	few	.	CATSDLRDGPSETQYF	TGTGCCACCAGTGATTTGAGGGATGGTCCTTCCGAGACCCAGTACTTT
TRBV2	TRBJ2-7	few	.	CASTIGTNYEQYF	TGTGCCAGCACCATAGGCACCAACTACGAGCAGTACTTC
TRBV25-1	TRBJ2-5	many	.	CASSEFGIGETQYF	TGTGCCAGCAGTGAATTCGGCATAGGGGAGACCCAGTACTTC
TRBV6-2/TRBV6-3	TRBJ2-1	.	.	CASSGISYNEQFF	TGTGCCAGCAGCGGGATCTCCTACAATGAGCAGTTCTTC